This entry describes one TCR beta chain. Antigen unknown. The data originate from a study of identical twins. Whole-study results and caveats: A lower insertion count was a feature of abundant cord blood beta clonotypes, with no such feature in memory repertoires. Monozygotic twins shared more out-of-frame TCR alpha than recombination models predicted. Among out-of-frame alpha sequences shared by twins, low generation probability occurred in excess.

CDR1 is DFQATT and CDR2 is SNEGSKA in the germline V gene (reference sequence). The CDR3 is made up of 11 amino acids. V was clipped by 1 base and J by 4 bases, with 4 bases between them. Each CDR3 protein is one row after TCRdb ran MiXCR on the 5' RACE reads. This table holds around 220,000 distinct CDR3 sequences, roughly 13% found once. The sequenced sample was memory (CD45RO+) T cells sorted from blood. The V and J genes are TRBV20-1 and TRBJ1-1; D remains unclear. This TCR was recovered from a young woman in good health. The CDR3 DNA is TGCAGTGCTAGAGTCCCCACTGAAGCTTTCTTT. This translates into CSARVPTEAFF.